The sequence of this TCR beta chain was determined in a study of cytomegalovirus exposure and HLA in healthy donors. Only in-frame clones appear in the TCRdb table, and some are missing; sequencing was by immunoSEQ multiplex PCR. The sample contains more than 90,000 clones, 80% to 90% of which appear only once. The CDR3 loop spans 14 amino acids. Trimming took 3 bases from V and 5 from J; bases not matched to a gene: 5. Germline values: CDR1 KGHSH, CDR2 LQKENI. Sequencing was done on a sample of PBMCs. This receptor was taken from a man aged 18 to 30 in good health and CMV-seropositive. The chain is built from TRBV18 and TRBJ1-2; 8 bases are a match to TRBD1. CDR3 bases: TGTGCCAGCTCACCCGTGGACAGGGAATATGGCTACACCTTC. Its protein product is CASSPVDREYGYTF.